A single T cell receptor beta chain is shown here with its context. Between the trimmed V and J ends, which lost 0 bases and 9 bases, there was a span of 12 bases. Germline lookup yields CDR1 GTSNPN and CDR2 SVGIG (reference sequence). The CDR3 runs 14 residues. These data are taken from a study of blood T cell repertoires in COVID-19. For the study at large: Samples came from the United States, Italy and Spain, spanning acute and convalescent COVID-19. T cells, B-cell-depleted T cells, or PBMCs provided the cDNA or gDNA that served as material.

Per the authors' pipeline: It was from reference gene primer amplification that nucleated cell counts were estimated. Profiling relied on immunoSEQ multiplex PCR, and the TCRdb table lists in-frame clones only, not all of them. V and J calls and clone size follow that table, whereas D and trimming were derived from the DNA. The table has some 85,000 clones, about 77% seen once. The clonotype comes from a man between 65 and 80 years old with COVID-19, enrolled during active disease. This chain connects TRBV30 to TRBJ1-6, with D tentatively TRBD1 (6 bases). The sample was peripheral blood. The CDR3 DNA is TGTGCCTGGAGTGTTTGGGACAACCTTTCACCCCTCCACTTT. This translates into CAWSVWDNLSPLHF.